This TCR beta chain came from a study of T-cell reconstitution after alpha-beta-depleted transplantation in children. CDR1 and CDR2 (germline): DFQATT, SNEGSKA (reference sequence). The CDR3 totals 12 residues. V lost 3 bases to trimming and J lost 2 bases, with 8 bases between them. This clonotype was counted at least ten times. The TCRbeta library was prepared with unique molecular identifiers. Via MiXCR, TCRdb re-called the PCR reads, giving one row per CDR3 protein. The sample yields about 580,000 distinct CDR3 sequences, under 30% seen once. Sequences were derived from PBMCs, mostly from graft donor cells, sampled 360 days after TCRalphabeta/CD19-depleted stem cell transplant. The chain links TRBV20-1 to TRBJ2-7, with D uncertain. The origin of this receptor is a boy under three years old who had a stem cell transplant for acute myeloid leukemia, so the T cells may come from the graft donor. CDR3 residues: CSASPRAYEQYF. Written as DNA, the CDR3 is TGCAGTGCTAGCCCTAGAGCCTACGAGCAGTACTTC.